This record looks at one TCR beta chain sequence and its context. Its antigen is still unknown. Per-nucleotide qualities are absent, and no much larger clonotype sits a single base away. Including the terminal cysteine and phenylalanine, the CDR3 comprises 15 residues. CDR3 DNA is the only sequence kept; it has 45 bases, read in frame from the first base. The germline V gene provides CDR1 SGHTA and CDR2 FQGNSA. V trim: 5 bases; J trim: 5 bases; unmatched bases: 10. The collaborating institutions used their own protocols to collect whole blood in K2EDTA tubes. For TCRbeta analysis, collaborators shipped samples in one of three forms: frozen whole blood, isolated PBMCs, or DNA extracted from either of those sample types. The immunoSEQ Assay, a bias-controlled multiplex PCR, was used to amplify TCRbeta CDR3 regions from genomic DNA. The published analysis was carried out like this. The number of nucleated cells in each sample was estimated by amplification of reference gene primers within the assay. To quantify the absolute abundance of each unique TCRbeta CDR3 rearrangement, sequence reads were collapsed and filtered. For each sample, productive Simpson clonality was calculated by taking the square root of Simpson's diversity index across productive rearrangements. As stored in TCRdb, this immuneACCESS dataset retains in-frame rearrangements with V and J assigned. A fraction of the clones does not appear; measured against another copy, unresolved V genes explain less than half of the discrepancy, and the remainder lacks a known reason. V and J calls plus clone size are reproduced from that table; the DNA served to infer D and trimming. This sample has about 80,000 clones in its table, and 89% of those were observed once. Of the sample, around 10% is held by the ten largest clones.

This sample is drawn from a study of blood T cell repertoires in COVID-19 (dated by TCRdb to 2020 to 2021). Study-wide context: Samples covering the acute and convalescent phases of COVID-19 were provided by collaborators in the United States, Italy and Spain. The material from the prospective study consisted of cDNA or gDNA derived from T cells, B-cell-depleted T cells, or PBMCs. Deeply sampled blood TCRbeta repertoires from subjects exposed to, actively infected with, or recovered from COVID-19 were included in the dataset. A freely available public database, intended as a resource for researchers studying the immune response to SARS-CoV-2, is where the repertoires were released. The samples were drawn from the first 160 participants of the ongoing ImmuneRACE study and from over a thousand subjects provided by 6 global collaborators. A de-identified subject ID, COVID-19 status, age in years and sex were almost always included in the sample metadata. Where available, HLA class I and class II types were taken from metadata supplied by the sample provider and were not determined by assay-based typing.

Points the paper makes about the study in general: The quantity of clinical and demographic metadata differed by source and by participant and was supplied without curation.

The V gene is TRBV7-2 and the J gene is TRBJ1-1; 8 bases in between match TRBD1. The receptor was derived from a man aged 65 to 79 with active or convalescent COVID-19. The sequencing input was peripheral blood. The CDR3 region reads CASSAYQGARTEAFF. The DNA sequence follows: TGTGCCAGCAGCGCATACCAGGGGGCTAGGACTGAAGCTTTCTTT.